These T cell receptor beta chains were read from a single sample in a study of blood T cell repertoires in COVID-19. Method: immunoSEQ multiplex PCR; TCRdb's copy keeps in-frame clones and lacks some. The table lists roughly 190,000 clones, more than 70% of them singletons. Sequencing was done on a sample of peripheral blood. The source is a woman aged 55-75 years with acute or convalescent COVID-19. The CDR3 runs from the conserved cysteine through the conserved F or W. The D gene is left open where the match is weak. Clone size appears in some rows only: once, few, many, or a class for an expanded clone.

d_call	j_call	clone_size	v_call	cdr3_nt	cdr3_aa
-	TRBJ2-2	-	TRBV9	TGTGCCAGCAGCGTTAATACCGGGGAGCTGTTTTTT	CASSVNTGELFF
-	TRBJ2-1	-	TRBV5-1	TGCGCCAGCAGCTTGCTCGCTTCGCGGGCGAGCTCCTACAATGAGCAGTTCTTC	CASSLLASRASSYNEQFF
TRBD1	TRBJ2-7	once	TRBV5-1	TGCGCCAGCAGCCCGACAGGGGTAAAGGTCTACGAGCAGTACTTC	CASSPTGVKVYEQYF
TRBD1	TRBJ1-1	-	TRBV9	TGTGCCAGCAGCGTAGAGGGGGCGAACACTGAAGCTTTCTTT	CASSVEGANTEAFF
TRBD1	TRBJ1-5	-	TRBV7-9	TGTGCCAGCAGCCGGGAGGGGGCTAGCAATCAGCCCCAGCATTTT	CASSREGASNQPQHF
TRBD2	TRBJ2-1	once	TRBV27	TGTGCCAGCAGTTTATCGGGACTAGAGGTTATCCAGAGCTCCTACAATGAGCAGTTCTTC	CASSLSGLEVIQSSYNEQFF
TRBD1	TRBJ1-4	-	TRBV6-5	TGTGCCAGCAGTTATGGATGGCAGGGGGTTAATGAAAAACTGTTTTTT	CASSYGWQGVNEKLFF
-	TRBJ2-1	once	TRBV28	TGTGCCAGCAGTTTTGGGGCTAGAGCCGGTGAGCAGTTCTTC	CASSFGARAGEQFF
TRBD2	TRBJ2-2	-	TRBV6-5	TGTGCCAGCAGCGTCGGGACTAGATACACCGGGGAGCTGTTTTTT	CASSVGTRYTGELFF
TRBD1	TRBJ1-2	-	TRBV10-3	TGTGCCATCAGTGAGACCCCGGGACAGGGGAATGAGGGCTACACCTTC	CAISETPGQGNEGYTF
-	TRBJ1-1	-	TRBV10-3	TGTGCCATCAGTGGCGGGGGCTTGAACACTGAAGCTTTCTTT	CAISGGGLNTEAFF
TRBD1	TRBJ1-1	-	TRBV25-1	TGTGCCAGCAGTTCATGGCAGGGGGCAAACACTGAAGCTTTCTTT	CASSSWQGANTEAFF
TRBD2	TRBJ2-7	-	TRBV3-1/TRBV3-2	TGTGCCAGCAGCCTTGGGACTAGCGAGACCTACGAGCAGTACTTC	CASSLGTSETYEQYF
-	TRBJ1-1	-	TRBV5-1	TGCGCCAGCAGCCTAAGGGGGACAAAGAACACTGAAGCTTTCTTT	CASSLRGTKNTEAFF
-	TRBJ1-2	-	TRBV19	TGTGCCAGTAGTATAGCACAGGGTGCCGGCTACACCTTC	CASSIAQGAGYTF
TRBD2	TRBJ2-3	once	TRBV5-5	TGTGCCAGCAGCCCACTCCTTGGTAGCGGGAGCTCAGATACGCAGTATTTT	CASSPLLGSGSSDTQYF
TRBD2	TRBJ2-3	-	TRBV5-1	TGCGCCAGCAGCAGCGGACTAGCGGGACTTACATTGACAGATACGCAGTATTTT	CASSSGLAGLTLTDTQYF
-	TRBJ1-1	-	TRBV5-5	TGTGCCAGCAGCTTGGACAGGGACACTGAAGCTTTCTTT	CASSLDRDTEAFF
TRBD1	TRBJ1-2	-	TRBV5-4	TGTGCCAGCAGTCCAGCCAAGGACAGGGGTGTCTCTGACTATGGCTACACCTTC	CASSPAKDRGVSDYGYTF
TRBD2	TRBJ2-1	few	TRBV27	TGTGCCAGCAGGCGGGAGGCATACAATGAGCAGTTCTTC	CASRREAYNEQFF